These 19 T cell receptor beta chains came from one sample sequenced in a study of blood T cells in healthy people across ages. Primers used in a second PCR of about 7 to 12 cycles were a sample-barcoded 5' primer and a J-beta primer mix. TCRdb reanalysed the 5' RACE reads using MiXCR and keeps one entry per CDR3 protein. The sample carries 540,000 or so distinct CDR3 sequences, roughly 43% recorded once. Sequencing used blood. The receptor set was obtained from an elderly man in good health.

The chain carries TRBV29-1 and TRBJ1-1; perhaps TRBD1 as D (6 bases). Trimming removed 7 bases from V and 8 bases from J, with 11 bases in between. Germline lookup yields CDR1 SQVTM and CDR2 ANQGSEA. CDR3 length: 10 amino acids. The CDR3 loop is CSAGQAEAFF. In DNA, the CDR3 is TGCAGCGCGGGACAAGCCGAAGCTTTCTTT.

The chain uses TRBV6-5 and TRBJ2-1, with 10 bases that match TRBD1. V shed 0 bases and J 10 bases; nucleotides not matched to a gene: 9. This CDR3 has 16 residues. From germline, CDR1 is MNHEY and CDR2 SVGAGI. The CDR3 here is CASSYSDRGQIYEQFF. CDR3 DNA: TGTGCCAGCAGTTACTCCGACAGGGGGCAGATCTACGAGCAGTTCTTC.

The rearrangement links TRBV2 to TRBJ2-5; tentative D call: TRBD1 (6 bases). Trimming removed 7 bases at V and 11 bases at J, with 20 bases between. Looked up from germline, CDR1 is SNHLY and CDR2 is FYNNEI. CDR3 size: 13 residues. The CDR3 DNA reads TGTGCCAGCACTCCCAGAAGAGAGGGGGAGCAGTACTTC. It encodes CASTPRREGEQYF.

This clonotype was found once. The rearrangement links TRBV7-2 to TRBJ2-5; D possibly corresponds to TRBD1 (9 bases). Germline V gene lookup returns CDR1 SGHTA and CDR2 FQGNSA. V was pared by 1 base and J by 9 bases, with 15 bases between. This CDR3 has 14 residues. CDR3 residues: CASSLDRGREAQYF. In nucleotides, the CDR3 is TGTGCCAGCAGCTTAGACAGGGGGCGGGAGGCCCAGTACTTC.

This clonotype was detected ten times or more. This chain joins TRBV7-9 and TRBJ1-6, with unresolved D. With 4 bases removed from V and 0 bases from J, the gap between germline ends came to 13 bases. The CDR3 is 17 amino acids. Germline CDR1 reads SEHNR; CDR2 reads FQNEAQ (reference sequence). CDR3 sequence (DNA): TGTGCCAGCAGCTCTACCCAAGTTAGCTCCTATAATTCACCCCTCCACTTT. It specifies CASSSTQVSSYNSPLHF.

The chain couples TRBV28 to TRBJ1-1; 12 bases map to TRBD1. This CDR3 is built from 17 residues. V shed 4 bases, J shed 2 bases, and the junction held 8 bases outside the gene matches. Germline V lookup: CDR1 MDHEN, CDR2 SYDVKM. The CDR3 DNA reads TGTGCCAGCAGTTCTGGGACAGGGGGCAGTGGAAACACTGAAGCTTTCTTT. Translating gives CASSSGTGGSGNTEAFF.

The rearrangement joins TRBV5-1 to TRBJ2-3, with D unclear. V shed 4 bases and J shed 2 bases, with 11 bases lying between them. This CDR3 is built from 14 residues. Germline-derived CDR1 and CDR2 are SGHRS and YFSETQ. This CDR3 reads CASSTLDVTDTQYF. In DNA, the CDR3 is TGCGCCAGCAGCACACTGGATGTCACAGATACGCAGTATTTT.

The rearrangement joins TRBV20-1 to TRBJ2-3, with D perhaps matching TRBD1 (7 bases). The CDR3 extends over 13 amino acids. Germline-derived CDR1 and CDR2 are DFQATT and SNEGSKA (reference sequence). Here the CDR3 reads CRATGSSADTQYF. The CDR3 DNA reads as TGCAGGGCGACAGGGTCTAGCGCAGATACGCAGTATTTT.

The chain has TRBV29-1 and TRBJ2-3; 10 bases are a match to TRBD2. The CDR3 sequence is 14 residues long. Germline V lookup: CDR1 SQVTM, CDR2 ANQGSEA. CDR3 residues: CSTTSGVGTDTQYF. DNA for the CDR3: TGCAGTACCACTAGCGGGGTCGGCACAGATACGCAGTATTTT.

This clonotype appeared a single time. This chain joins TRBV12-3 or TRBV12-4 and TRBJ2-3, with TRBD2 identical over 8 bases. The CDR3 length is 12 residues. V shed 6 bases, J shed 8 bases, and the junction held 4 bases outside the gene matches. CDR3 nucleotides: TGTGCCAGCAGGTCGGGAGGGACTACGCAGTATTTT. It codes for CASRSGGTTQYF.

The chain carries TRBV9 and TRBJ2-3; tentatively, D is TRBD1 (6 bases). CDR1 SGDLS and CDR2 YYNGEE come from the germline V gene. CDR3 size: 14 residues. Trimming removed 0 bases from V and 5 bases from J, with 10 bases in between. In nucleotides, the CDR3 is TGTGCCAGCAGCGTAGCGACAGGCGGAGATACGCAGTATTTT. Residues: CASSVATGGDTQYF.

The V and J genes are TRBV4-1 and TRBJ1-2, with D perhaps matching TRBD1 (5 bases). Germline-derived CDR1 and CDR2 are MGHRA and YSYEKL. This CDR3 spans 15 amino acids. Trimming removed 1 base from V and 4 bases from J, with 13 bases in between. CDR3 coding DNA: TGCGCCAGCAGCCAAGCGTCCAGGGTTTTCTATGGCTACACCTTC. Translated, it gives CASSQASRVFYGYTF.

The rearrangement joins TRBV5-6 to TRBJ1-2; no firm D call. The CDR3 spans 12 residues. The V gene lost 7 bases and the J gene lost 2 bases, with 9 bases spanning the gap. In germline, CDR1 is SGHDT, CDR2 YYEEEE. CDR3 region: CASAGRNYGYTF. The CDR3 region has the DNA TGTGCCAGCGCCGGCCGGAACTATGGCTACACCTTC.

The CDR3 sequence is CATSASGRVYNEQFF. CDR3 DNA sequence: TGTGCCACCAGCGCTAGCGGGAGGGTCTACAATGAGCAGTTCTTC. The gene calls are TRBV15 and TRBJ2-1; 12 bases line up with TRBD2. Germline V CDR1 and CDR2: LNHNV, YYDKDF (reference sequence). Germline trimming cut 5 bases from V and 3 bases from J; bases unmatched to any gene: 2. This CDR3 spans 15 amino acids.

This chain joins TRBV5-5 and TRBJ2-3; D gene uncertain. The CDR3 has 13 amino acids. V lost 4 bases, J lost 6 bases, and 12 bases lay in between. Germline values: CDR1 SGHKS, CDR2 YYEKEE (reference sequence). The CDR3: CASSLDLGDTQYF. For the CDR3, the DNA is TGTGCCAGCAGCCTAGACCTTGGGGATACGCAGTATTTT.

The chain links TRBV7-2 to TRBJ2-3; D might be TRBD2 (6 bases). CDR1 is SGHTA, CDR2 FQGNSA, per germline. The germline V and J ends were trimmed by 5 bases and 2 bases, with 14 bases remaining between them. The CDR3 totals 15 residues. The CDR3 DNA is TGTGCCAGCAGCCCTGGCGGCGGGGCCACAGATACGCAGTATTTT. It yields the protein CASSPGGGATDTQYF.

This sequence joins TRBV4-2 and TRBJ2-3, with 10 positions matching TRBD2. The V gene's germline CDR1 is LGHNA and CDR2 YNFKEQ. V was clipped by 0 bases and J by 3 bases; unmatched bases: 9. This CDR3 has 18 residues. The CDR3 bases are TGTGCCAGCAGCCAAGAGAGCTCTCTAGCGGGAGAGACAGATACGCAGTATTTT. Its protein product is CASSQESSLAGETDTQYF.

The chain employs TRBV6-1 and TRBJ2-7, with 10 bases matching TRBD1. Trimming removed 3 bases from V and 7 bases from J; junction bases left unmatched: 9. CDR3 size: 15 residues. The germline V gene has CDR1 MNHNS and CDR2 SASEGT. CDR3 residues: CASSEETGGYNEQYF. CDR3 sequence (DNA): TGTGCCAGCAGTGAGGAGACAGGGGGCTACAATGAGCAGTACTTC.

This clonotype came up many times. The CDR3 nucleotides are TGTGCCAGCAGCGGGCTAGCGGACCCTCGTCAGGAACAGTTCTTC. It specifies CASSGLADPRQEQFF. The chain carries TRBV2 and TRBJ2-1, with 7 bases aligning to TRBD2. Germline CDR1 and CDR2: SNHLY and FYNNEI. The CDR3 is 15 residues long. After removal of 6 bases from V and 13 bases from J, the junction contained 18 bases not matched to a gene.